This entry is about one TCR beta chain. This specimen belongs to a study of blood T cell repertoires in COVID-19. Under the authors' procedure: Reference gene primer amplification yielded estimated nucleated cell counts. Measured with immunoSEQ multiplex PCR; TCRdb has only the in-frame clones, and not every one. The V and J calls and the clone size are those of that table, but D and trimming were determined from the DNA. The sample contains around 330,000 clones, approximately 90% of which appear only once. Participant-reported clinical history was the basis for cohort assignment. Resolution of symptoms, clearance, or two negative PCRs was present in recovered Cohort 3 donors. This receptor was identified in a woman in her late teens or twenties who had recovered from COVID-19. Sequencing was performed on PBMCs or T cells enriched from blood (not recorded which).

DNA of the CDR3: TGTGCCAGCAAGGGTCGACAGGGCAGCTCCTACAATGAGCAGTTCTTC. It codes for CASKGRQGSSYNEQFF. The chain is built from TRBV27 and TRBJ2-1; 7 bases map to TRBD1. Germline values: CDR1 MNHEY, CDR2 SMNVEV (reference sequence). This CDR3 is built from 16 residues. The V segment lost 7 bases and the J segment 0 bases; nucleotides outside the gene matches: 9.